The 5 T cell receptor beta chains reported below all come from one sample, sequenced in a study of T cell repertoires in cytomegalovirus infection. No antigen has been assigned to these receptors. TCRdb re-analysed the reads in MiXCR, keeping a single row per CDR3 protein. The table lists roughly 990,000 distinct CDR3 sequences, around 32% of them singletons, with roughly 13% in the top ten. Sequencing was performed on cultured CD8+ T cells from PBMCs, taken from culture after CMV antigen stimulation. The receptor source for this set is a human donor in good health (CMV status not recorded). Some clones in this sample may be carry-over from other donors' samples.

The chain has TRBV27 and TRBJ2-5; 9 positions agree with TRBD1. Germline V CDR1 and CDR2: MNHEY, SMNVEV (reference sequence). J gave up 1 base and V 3 bases, and 12 bases lay outside the gene matches. This CDR3 is 18 amino acids long. The CDR3 DNA follows: TGTGCCAGCAGTTTCCTACGACAGGGGGAAGGGGCCCAAGAGACCCAGTACTTC. Translation gives CASSFLRQGEGAQETQYF.

The genes are TRBV12-5 and TRBJ1-1; D remains ambiguous. Germline V gives CDR1 LGHNT, CDR2 FRNRAP. CDR3 length: 17 residues. Trimming pared 6 bases from V and 0 bases from J, leaving 20 bases between. CDR3 coding DNA: TGTGCTAGTGGCTTCCGCGCGGGCACAGTCATGAACACTGAAGCTTTCTTT. It codes for CASGFRAGTVMNTEAFF.

This clonotype turned up a few times. This chain joins TRBV4-1 and TRBJ1-5; the match to TRBD1 covers 8 bases. The CDR3 sequence is 18 residues long. Germline values: CDR1 MGHRA, CDR2 YSYEKL. Trimming cost V 1 base and J 0 bases; bases outside gene matches: 8. Written as DNA, the CDR3 is TGCGCCAGCAGCCAAGTCGGACAGGGATTTTATAGCAATCAGCCCCAGCATTTT. Translated: CASSQVGQGFYSNQPQHF.

This clonotype has just one count. CDR3 amino acids: CAIGTGPYNEQFF. CDR3 nucleotide sequence: TGTGCCATCGGGACTGGCCCCTACAATGAGCAGTTCTTC. The V and J genes are TRBV24-1 and TRBJ2-1; D perhaps matches TRBD2 (6 bases). Germline CDR1 KGHDR, CDR2 SFDVKD. The CDR3 has 13 residues. Trimming left V 11 bases short and J 2 bases short, with 12 bases between.

This chain connects TRBV6-5 to TRBJ1-2; TRBD1 might be the D (5 bases). CDR1 and CDR2 from the germline V gene are MNHEY and SVGAGI. V was cut by 0 bases and J by 4 bases, with 15 bases left in between. This CDR3 region has 16 residues. The CDR3, as DNA: TGTGCCAGCAGTTACTCGGGAGATGGGGCAGCCTATGGCTACACCTTC. It translates to CASSYSGDGAAYGYTF.